A selection of T cell receptor beta chains follows, all from one sample in a study of blood T cell repertoires in COVID-19. Here immunoSEQ multiplex PCR was the method, and the copy in TCRdb shows in-frame clones only, minus some. The sample yields over 200,000 clones, 88% seen once. The sample consisted of peripheral blood. Receptor source: a man aged 55 to 70 who had recovered from COVID-19. CDR3s leave out the opening cysteine and the closing phenylalanine or tryptophan.

v_call,j_call,cdr3_aa
TRBV9,TRBJ1-2,ASSPPGGNYGYT
TRBV13,TRBJ2-1,ASSPRTSGVYNEQF
TRBV4-1,TRBJ1-1,ASSQAGDRGPEAF
TRBV9,TRBJ2-3,ASSARGVGTDTQY
TRBV6-4,TRBJ2-7,ASSRLAGGAINEQY
TRBV19,TRBJ2-1,ASSIDRGHNEQF
TRBV2,TRBJ1-5,ASSVKTGGGNQPQH
TRBV9,TRBJ2-7,ASSVDSGTSGPWYEQY
TRBV25-1,TRBJ1-3,ASSEFGRSGNTIY
TRBV11-3,TRBJ2-1,ASSLRGGAGDEQF
TRBV6-4,TRBJ2-1,ASSVTQGGEQF
TRBV2,TRBJ1-1,ALGEGTEAF
TRBV7-2,TRBJ1-3,ASSLDRGERNTIY
TRBV11-2,TRBJ1-2,ASSQSRWYYGYT
TRBV2,TRBJ1-2,ASSSGVGAGGYT
TRBV5-6,TRBJ2-3,ASRKLVRAPTDTQY
TRBV7-7,TRBJ2-2,ASSTDRAGELF
TRBV6-2/TRBV6-3,TRBJ2-6,ASSYQGSGANVLT
TRBV7-3,TRBJ2-2,ASSSRTGELF
TRBV12-3/TRBV12-4,TRBJ1-2,ATSGGGNYGYT
TRBV5-1,TRBJ2-3,ASSFGRALTSTDTQY
TRBV5-6,TRBJ1-5,ASSRGAGDNQPQH
TRBV29-1,TRBJ1-1,SVHLTKTGSTEAF
TRBV6-5,TRBJ2-3,ASGPSGAMADTQY
TRBV11-1,TRBJ2-7,ASSPRLAGGPEQY
TRBV3-1/TRBV3-2,TRBJ2-5,ASSRLTATQETQY
TRBV12-3/TRBV12-4,TRBJ2-1,ASSFHRNEQF
TRBV19,TRBJ1-2,ASSIEWTGVNYGYT
TRBV27,TRBJ1-6,ASSLITGRIMTLH
TRBV11-2,TRBJ1-4,ASSFPPIEKLF
TRBV13,TRBJ2-1,ASSPRQGAGLYNEQF
TRBV3-1/TRBV3-2,TRBJ1-5,ASSLHPSNQPQH
TRBV5-1,TRBJ2-3,ASSLWRQGAGSDTQY
TRBV9,TRBJ1-2,ASSPSGDSRYGYT
TRBV5-1,TRBJ1-4,ASSLLSEKLF
TRBV2,TRBJ2-3,ASSSGEADTQY
TRBV7-3,TRBJ2-2,ASSEQKGELF
TRBV4-2,TRBJ1-6,ASSQVHNANSPLH
TRBV19,TRBJ2-5,ASSQDRGGGVRQTQY
TRBV24-1,TRBJ2-1,ATSDYGLASYNEQF